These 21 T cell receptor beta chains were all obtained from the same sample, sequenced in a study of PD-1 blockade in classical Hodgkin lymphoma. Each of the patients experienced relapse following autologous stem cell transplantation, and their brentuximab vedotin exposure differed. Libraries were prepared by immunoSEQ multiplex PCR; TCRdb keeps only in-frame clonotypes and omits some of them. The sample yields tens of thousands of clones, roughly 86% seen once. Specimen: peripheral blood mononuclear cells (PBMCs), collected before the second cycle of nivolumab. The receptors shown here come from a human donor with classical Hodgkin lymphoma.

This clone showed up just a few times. The CDR3 loop is CASSQVGTERAFF. The CDR3, as DNA: TGCGCCAGCAGCCAAGTCGGGACCGAGAGGGCTTTCTTT. This chain connects TRBV4-1 to TRBJ1-1; maybe TRBD1 (5 bases). This CDR3 is 13 amino acids long. Per the germline V gene, CDR1 is MGHRA and CDR2 is YSYEKL. The germline V and J ends were trimmed by 1 base and 11 bases, with 14 bases remaining between them.

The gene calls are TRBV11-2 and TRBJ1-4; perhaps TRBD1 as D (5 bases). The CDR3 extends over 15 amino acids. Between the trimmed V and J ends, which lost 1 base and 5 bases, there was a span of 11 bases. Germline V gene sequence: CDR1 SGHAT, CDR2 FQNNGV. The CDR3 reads CASSLGQTENEKLFF. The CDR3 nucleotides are TGTGCCAGCAGCTTAGGACAGACGGAAAATGAAAAACTGTTTTTT.

The CDR3 region is CASSPRVRAPYGYTF. DNA of the CDR3: TGTGCCAGCTCACCACGGGTCAGAGCGCCCTATGGCTACACCTTC. The V and J genes are TRBV18 and TRBJ1-2; D gene unclear. Trimming shortened V by 1 base and J by 4 bases, and 13 bases separated the two germline ends. This CDR3 is built from 15 residues. Germline V gene sequence: CDR1 KGHSH, CDR2 LQKENI.

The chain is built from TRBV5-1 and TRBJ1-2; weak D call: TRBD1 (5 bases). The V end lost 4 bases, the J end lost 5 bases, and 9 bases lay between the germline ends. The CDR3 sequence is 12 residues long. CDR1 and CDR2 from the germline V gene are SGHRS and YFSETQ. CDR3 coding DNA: TGCGCCAGCAGCGAGGACAATTATGGCTACACCTTC. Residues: CASSEDNYGYTF.

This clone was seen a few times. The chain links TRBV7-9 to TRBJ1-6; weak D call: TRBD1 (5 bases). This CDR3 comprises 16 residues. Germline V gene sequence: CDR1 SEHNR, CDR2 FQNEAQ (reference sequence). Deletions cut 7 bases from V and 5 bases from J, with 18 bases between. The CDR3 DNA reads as TGTGCCAGCACCTTGGGGTCGGGGGTAGATAATTCACCCCTCCACTTT. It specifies CASTLGSGVDNSPLHF. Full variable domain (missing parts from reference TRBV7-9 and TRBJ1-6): DTGVSQNPRHKITKRGQNVTFRCDPISEHNRLYWYRQTLGQGPEFLTYFQNEAQLEKSRLLSDRFSAERPKGSFSTLEIQRTEQGDSAMYLCASTLGSGVDNSPLHFGNGTRLTVT.

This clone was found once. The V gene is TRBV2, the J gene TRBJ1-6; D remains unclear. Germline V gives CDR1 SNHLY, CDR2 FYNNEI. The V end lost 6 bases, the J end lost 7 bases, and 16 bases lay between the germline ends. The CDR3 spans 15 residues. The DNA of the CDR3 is TGTGCCAGCAGCCCACTTGGCCGACGGAATTCACCCCTCCACTTT. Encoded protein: CASSPLGRRNSPLHF.

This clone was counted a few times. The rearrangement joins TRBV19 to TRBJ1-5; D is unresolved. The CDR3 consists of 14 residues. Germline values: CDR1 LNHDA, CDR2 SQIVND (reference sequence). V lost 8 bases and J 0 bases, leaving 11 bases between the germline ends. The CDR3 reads CASHTLYSNQPQHF. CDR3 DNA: TGTGCCAGTCATACACTTTATAGCAATCAGCCCCAGCATTTT.

CDR3 sequence reads: CASGFGVYQGTASSYNSPLHF. CDR3 nucleotide sequence: TGTGCTAGTGGTTTCGGGGTATACCAAGGGACAGCGAGCTCCTATAATTCACCCCTCCACTTT. V is TRBV12-5 and J is TRBJ1-6; the match to TRBD1 covers 7 bases. This CDR3 has 21 amino acids. CDR1 and CDR2 from the germline V gene are LGHNT and FRNRAP. Losses at the gene ends were 3 bases for V and 0 bases for J; bases not matched to a gene: 17.

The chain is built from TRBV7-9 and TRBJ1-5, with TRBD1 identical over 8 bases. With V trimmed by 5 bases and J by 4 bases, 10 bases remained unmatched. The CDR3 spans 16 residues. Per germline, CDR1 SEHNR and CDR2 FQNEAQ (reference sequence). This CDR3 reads CASSNPGTGDNQPQHF. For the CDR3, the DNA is TGTGCCAGCAGCAATCCCGGGACAGGAGATAATCAGCCCCAGCATTTT.

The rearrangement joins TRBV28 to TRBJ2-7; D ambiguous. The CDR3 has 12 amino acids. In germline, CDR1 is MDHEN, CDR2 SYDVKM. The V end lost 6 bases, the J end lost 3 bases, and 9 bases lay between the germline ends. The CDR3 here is CASRTLGYEQYF. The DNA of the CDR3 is TGTGCCAGCAGGACTCTTGGCTACGAGCAGTACTTC.

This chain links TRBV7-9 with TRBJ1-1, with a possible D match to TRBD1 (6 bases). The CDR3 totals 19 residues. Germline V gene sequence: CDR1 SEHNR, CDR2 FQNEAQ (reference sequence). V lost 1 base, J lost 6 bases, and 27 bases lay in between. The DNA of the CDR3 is TGTGCCAGCAGCTTAGTTCAGGGGTTTTTGGGACCTAGCAAGGCTGAAGCTTTCTTT. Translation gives CASSLVQGFLGPSKAEAFF.

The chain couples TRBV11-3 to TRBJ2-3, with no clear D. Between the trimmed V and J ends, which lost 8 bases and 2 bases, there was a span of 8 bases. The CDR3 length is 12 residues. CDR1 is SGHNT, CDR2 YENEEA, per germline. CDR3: CASSQTTDTQYF. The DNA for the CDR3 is TGTGCCAGCTCGCAGACCACAGATACGCAGTATTTT.

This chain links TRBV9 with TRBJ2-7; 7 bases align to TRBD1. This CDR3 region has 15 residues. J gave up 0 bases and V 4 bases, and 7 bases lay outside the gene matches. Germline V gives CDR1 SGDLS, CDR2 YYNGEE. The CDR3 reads CASSPWDSISYEQYF. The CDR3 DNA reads TGTGCCAGCAGCCCATGGGACAGCATCTCCTACGAGCAGTACTTC.

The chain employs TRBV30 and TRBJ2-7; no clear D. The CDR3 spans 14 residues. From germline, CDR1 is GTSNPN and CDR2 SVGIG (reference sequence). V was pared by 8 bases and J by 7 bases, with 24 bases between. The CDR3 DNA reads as TGTGCCCTCTCGAGGCAGTTCGTAGCTAATGAGCAGTACTTC. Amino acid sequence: CALSRQFVANEQYF.

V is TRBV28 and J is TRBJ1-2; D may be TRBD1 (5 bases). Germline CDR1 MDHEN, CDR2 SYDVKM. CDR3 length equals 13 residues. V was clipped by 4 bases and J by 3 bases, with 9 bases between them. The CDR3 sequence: CASSSRADYGYTF. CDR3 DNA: TGTGCCAGCAGTTCCAGGGCTGACTATGGCTACACCTTC.

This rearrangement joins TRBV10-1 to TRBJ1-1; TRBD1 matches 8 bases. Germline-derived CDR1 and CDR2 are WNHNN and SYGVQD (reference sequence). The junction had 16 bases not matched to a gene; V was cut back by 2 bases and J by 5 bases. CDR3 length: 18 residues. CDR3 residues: CASSERPAPGQGGTEAFF. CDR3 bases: TGCGCCAGCAGTGAGAGGCCCGCGCCCGGACAGGGCGGAACTGAAGCTTTCTTT.

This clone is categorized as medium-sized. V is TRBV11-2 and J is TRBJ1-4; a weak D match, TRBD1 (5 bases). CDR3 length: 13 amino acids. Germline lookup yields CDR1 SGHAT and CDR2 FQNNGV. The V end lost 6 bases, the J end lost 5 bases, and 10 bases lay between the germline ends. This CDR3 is CASSIWGNEKLFF. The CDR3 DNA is TGTGCCAGCAGTATCTGGGGGAATGAAAAACTGTTTTTT. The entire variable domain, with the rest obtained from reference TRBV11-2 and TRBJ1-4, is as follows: EAGVAQSPRYKIIEKRQSVAFWCNPISGHATLYWYQQILGQGPKLLIQFQNNGVVDDSQLPKDRFSAERLKGVDSTLKIQPAKLEDSAVYLCASSIWGNEKLFFGSGTQLSVL.

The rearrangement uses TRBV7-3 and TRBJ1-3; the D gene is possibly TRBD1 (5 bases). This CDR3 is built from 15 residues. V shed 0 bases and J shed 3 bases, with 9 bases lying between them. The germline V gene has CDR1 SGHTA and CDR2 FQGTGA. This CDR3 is CASSLTAGNGNTIYF. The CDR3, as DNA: TGTGCCAGCAGCTTAACGGCAGGGAATGGAAACACCATATATTTT.

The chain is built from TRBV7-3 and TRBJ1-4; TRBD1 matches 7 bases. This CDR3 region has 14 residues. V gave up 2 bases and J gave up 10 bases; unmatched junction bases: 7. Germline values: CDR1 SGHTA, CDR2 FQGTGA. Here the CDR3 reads CASSLGQGVGKLFF. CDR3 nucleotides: TGTGCCAGCAGCTTAGGCCAGGGGGTTGGAAAACTGTTTTTT.

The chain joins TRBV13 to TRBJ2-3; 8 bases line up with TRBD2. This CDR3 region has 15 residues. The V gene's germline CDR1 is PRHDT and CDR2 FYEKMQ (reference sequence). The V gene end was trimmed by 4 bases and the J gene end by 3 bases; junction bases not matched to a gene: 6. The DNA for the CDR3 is TGTGCCAGCAGCTCGGGGGGGCGGGCGACAGATACGCAGTATTTT. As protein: CASSSGGRATDTQYF.

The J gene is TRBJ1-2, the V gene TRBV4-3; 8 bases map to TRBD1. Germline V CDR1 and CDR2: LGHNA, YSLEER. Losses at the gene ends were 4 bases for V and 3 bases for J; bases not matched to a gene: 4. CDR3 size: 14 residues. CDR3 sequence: CASSPSQGDYGYTF. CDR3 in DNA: TGCGCCAGCAGCCCCTCACAGGGGGACTATGGCTACACCTTC.